This T cell receptor beta chain was sequenced for a study of cytomegalovirus exposure and HLA in healthy donors. In the study overall: Among over 300 genotyped donors, around 82% fell in the Caucasian-associated ancestry cluster. Points from the study as a whole: Some TCR beta chains (about 180 of them) were listed as cytomegalovirus-associated. TCR beta sequences reportedly predicted the HLA-A and HLA-B alleles of most subjects accurately. Some highly shared sequence variants likely arose as a pipeline artifact.

In the PCR, 60 Vbeta and 13 Jbeta primers were used. Here immunoSEQ multiplex PCR was the method, and the copy in TCRdb shows in-frame clones only, minus some. The sample lists fewer than 250,000 clones, over 80% occurring once. V was trimmed by 2 bases and J by 0 bases, leaving 11 bases between them. This CDR3 has 15 amino acids. In germline, CDR1 is SGHTA, CDR2 FQGNSA. In the case of this clone: Its antigen is undetermined.

This receptor was taken from a man aged 35 to 55 in good health and CMV-seropositive. Material: PBMCs. The chain combines TRBV7-2 with TRBJ2-7, with D hard to call. This chain's CDR3 is CASSLSERPSYEQYF. CDR3 bases: TGTGCCAGCAGCTTAAGCGAAAGACCCTCCTACGAGCAGTACTTC.